The clone carrying this TCR beta chain was seen a few times. Its specificity is unknown. This entry belongs to a study of blood T cells in healthy people across ages. Study-wide results and caveats: Per million T cells, the diversity of TCR beta decreased roughly linearly as age advanced.

PCR was performed a second time for roughly 7 to 12 cycles using a sample-barcoded 5' primer and a J-beta primer mix. Each cDNA was tagged by a template-switch adaptor containing 12 random nucleotides. One entry per CDR3 protein, called by TCRdb with MiXCR from the 5' RACE reads. Here the sample spans more than 1 million distinct CDR3 sequences, more than 40% being singletons. There are 16 residues in the CDR3. Germline assignment: CDR1 MNHNY and CDR2 SVGAGI (reference sequence). V lost 2 bases, J lost 5 bases, and 19 bases lay in between. The study recruited healthy Caucasian donors from Russia who were aged about 6 to 95. Isolation per sample recovered at least 7 million PBMCs.

Sequenced input: blood. The receptor was derived from a woman aged 60-70 years in good health. The chain has TRBV6-6 and TRBJ2-7; D is possibly TRBD1 (6 bases). CDR3 region: CASSYVKGQGFHEQYF. The CDR3 nucleotides read TGTGCCAGCAGTTACGTAAAGGGTCAGGGGTTTCACGAGCAGTACTTC.